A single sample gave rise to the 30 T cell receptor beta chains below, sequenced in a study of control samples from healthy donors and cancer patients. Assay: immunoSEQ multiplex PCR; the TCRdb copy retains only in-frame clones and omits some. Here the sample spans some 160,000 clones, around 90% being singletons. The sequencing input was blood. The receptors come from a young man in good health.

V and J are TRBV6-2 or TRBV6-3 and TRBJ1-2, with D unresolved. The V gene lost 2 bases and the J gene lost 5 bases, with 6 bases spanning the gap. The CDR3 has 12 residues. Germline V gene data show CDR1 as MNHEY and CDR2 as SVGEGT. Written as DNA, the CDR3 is TGTGCCAGCAGTTACGGGATTTATGGCTACACCTTC. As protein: CASSYGIYGYTF.

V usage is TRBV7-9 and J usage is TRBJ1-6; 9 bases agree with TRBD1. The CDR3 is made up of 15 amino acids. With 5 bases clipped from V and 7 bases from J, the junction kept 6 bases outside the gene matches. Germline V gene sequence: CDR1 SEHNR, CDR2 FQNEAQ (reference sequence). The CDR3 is CASSRSGTGNSPLHF. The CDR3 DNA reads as TGTGCCAGCAGCAGAAGCGGGACAGGGAATTCACCCCTCCACTTT.

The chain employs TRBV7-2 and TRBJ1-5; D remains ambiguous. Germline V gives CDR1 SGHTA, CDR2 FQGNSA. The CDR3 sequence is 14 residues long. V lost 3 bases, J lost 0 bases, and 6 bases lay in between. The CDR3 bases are TGTGCCAGCAGCTTTAGGTATAGCAATCAGCCCCAGCATTTT. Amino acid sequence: CASSFRYSNQPQHF.

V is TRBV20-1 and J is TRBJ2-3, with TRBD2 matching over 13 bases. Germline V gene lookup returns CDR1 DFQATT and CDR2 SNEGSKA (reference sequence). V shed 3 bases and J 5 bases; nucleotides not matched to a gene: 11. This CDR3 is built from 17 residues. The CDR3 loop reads CSASSPGLAGVQDTQYF. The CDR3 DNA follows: TGCAGTGCTAGTTCCCCTGGACTAGCGGGAGTGCAAGATACGCAGTATTTT.

CDR3 in amino acids: CASSFGADTQYF. The CDR3 nucleotides are TGTGCCAGCAGTTTTGGGGCAGATACGCAGTATTTT. The chain carries TRBV27 and TRBJ2-3; no clear D gene. This CDR3 has 12 residues. Germline V gene sequence: CDR1 MNHEY, CDR2 SMNVEV (reference sequence). The ends were cut back, 3 bases at V and 4 bases at J, with 5 bases in the middle.

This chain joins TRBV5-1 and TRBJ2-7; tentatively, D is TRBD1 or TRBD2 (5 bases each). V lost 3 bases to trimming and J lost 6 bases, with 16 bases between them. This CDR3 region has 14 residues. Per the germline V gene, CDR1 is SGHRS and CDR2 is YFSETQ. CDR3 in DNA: TGCGCCAGCAGCTCCCGGGGCGGCCCACTCGAGCAGTACTTC. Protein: CASSSRGGPLEQYF.

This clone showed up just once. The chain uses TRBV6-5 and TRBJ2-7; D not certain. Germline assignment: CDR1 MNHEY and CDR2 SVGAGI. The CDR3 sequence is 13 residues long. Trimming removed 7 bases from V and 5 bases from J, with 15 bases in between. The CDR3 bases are TGTGCCAGCAATGGGATGGTAGGCCACGAGCAGTACTTC. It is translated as CASNGMVGHEQYF.

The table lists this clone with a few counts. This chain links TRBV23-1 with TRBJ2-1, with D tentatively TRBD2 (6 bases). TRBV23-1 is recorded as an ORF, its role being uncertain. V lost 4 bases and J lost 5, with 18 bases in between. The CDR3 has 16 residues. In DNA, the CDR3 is TGCGCCAGCAGTCCAAGCAGGCTAGCGAGGAACAATGAGCAGTTCTTC. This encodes CASSPSRLARNNEQFF.

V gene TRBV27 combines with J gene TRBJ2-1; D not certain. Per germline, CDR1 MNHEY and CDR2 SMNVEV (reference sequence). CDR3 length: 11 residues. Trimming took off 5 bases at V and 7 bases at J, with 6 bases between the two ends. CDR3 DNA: TGTGCCAGCAGTGTTCGAAATGAGCAGTTCTTC. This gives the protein CASSVRNEQFF.

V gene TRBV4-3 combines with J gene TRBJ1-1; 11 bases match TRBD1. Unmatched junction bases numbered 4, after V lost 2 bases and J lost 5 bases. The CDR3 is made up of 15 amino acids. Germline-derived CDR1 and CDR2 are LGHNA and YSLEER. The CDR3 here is CASSQTGTGGTEAFF. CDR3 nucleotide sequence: TGCGCCAGCAGCCAAACCGGGACAGGGGGAACTGAAGCTTTCTTT.

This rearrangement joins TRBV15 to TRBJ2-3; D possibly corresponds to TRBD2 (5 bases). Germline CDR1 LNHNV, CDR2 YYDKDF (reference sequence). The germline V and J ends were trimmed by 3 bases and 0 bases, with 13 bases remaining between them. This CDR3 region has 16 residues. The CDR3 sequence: CATSRADYTSTDTQYF. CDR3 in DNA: TGTGCCACCAGCAGGGCAGACTATACTAGCACAGATACGCAGTATTTT.

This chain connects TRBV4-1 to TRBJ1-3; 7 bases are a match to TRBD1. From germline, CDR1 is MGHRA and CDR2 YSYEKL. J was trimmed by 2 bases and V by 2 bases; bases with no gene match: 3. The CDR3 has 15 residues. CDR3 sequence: CASSQLQGAGNTIYF. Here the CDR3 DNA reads TGCGCCAGCAGCCAACTCCAGGGGGCTGGAAACACCATATATTTT.

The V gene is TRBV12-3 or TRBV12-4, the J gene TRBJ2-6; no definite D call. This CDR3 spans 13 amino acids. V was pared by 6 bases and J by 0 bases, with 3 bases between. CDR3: CASSNSGANVLTF. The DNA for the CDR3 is TGTGCCAGCAGCAACTCTGGGGCCAACGTCCTGACTTTC.

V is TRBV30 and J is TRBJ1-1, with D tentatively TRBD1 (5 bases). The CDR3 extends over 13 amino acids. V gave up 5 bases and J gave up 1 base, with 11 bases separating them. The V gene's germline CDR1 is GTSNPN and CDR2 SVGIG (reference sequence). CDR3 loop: CAWDTQGNTEAFF. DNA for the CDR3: TGTGCCTGGGATACCCAGGGGAACACTGAAGCTTTCTTT.

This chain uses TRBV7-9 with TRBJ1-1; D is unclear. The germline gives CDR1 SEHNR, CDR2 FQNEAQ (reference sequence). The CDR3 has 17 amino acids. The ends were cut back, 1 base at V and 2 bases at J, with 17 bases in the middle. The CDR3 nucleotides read TGTGCCAGCAGCTTAGGTTACGGGGATTCGATCAACACTGAAGCTTTCTTT. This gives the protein CASSLGYGDSINTEAFF.

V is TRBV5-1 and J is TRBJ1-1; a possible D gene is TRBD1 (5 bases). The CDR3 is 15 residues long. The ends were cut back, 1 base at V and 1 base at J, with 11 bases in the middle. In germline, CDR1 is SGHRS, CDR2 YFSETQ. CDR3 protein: CASSLSPTENTEAFF. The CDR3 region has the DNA TGCGCCAGCAGCTTGAGTCCGACAGAGAACACTGAAGCTTTCTTT.

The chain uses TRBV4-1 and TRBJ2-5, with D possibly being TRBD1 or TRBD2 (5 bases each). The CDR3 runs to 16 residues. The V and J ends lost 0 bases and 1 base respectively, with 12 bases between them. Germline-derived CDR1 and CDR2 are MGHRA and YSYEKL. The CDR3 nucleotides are TGCGCCAGCAGCCAAGAGGATACGGGGACCCAAGAGACCCAGTACTTC. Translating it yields CASSQEDTGTQETQYF.

The CDR3 region is CASSKECGWVAKNIQYF. The CDR3 nucleotides are TGTGCCAGCAGCAAAGAGTGCGGATGGGTAGCCAAAAACATTCAGTACTTC. The chain links TRBV21-1 to TRBJ2-4; TRBD2 is the table's D call and was not checked against the DNA. TRBV21-1 is tagged as a pseudogene. The CDR3 totals 17 residues.

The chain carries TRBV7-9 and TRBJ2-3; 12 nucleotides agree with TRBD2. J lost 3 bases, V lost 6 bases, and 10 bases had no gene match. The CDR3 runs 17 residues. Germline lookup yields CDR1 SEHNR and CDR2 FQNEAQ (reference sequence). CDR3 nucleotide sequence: TGTGCCAGCAGTTCCTCTAGCGGGGGGGCCCGGACAGATACGCAGTATTTT. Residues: CASSSSSGGARTDTQYF.

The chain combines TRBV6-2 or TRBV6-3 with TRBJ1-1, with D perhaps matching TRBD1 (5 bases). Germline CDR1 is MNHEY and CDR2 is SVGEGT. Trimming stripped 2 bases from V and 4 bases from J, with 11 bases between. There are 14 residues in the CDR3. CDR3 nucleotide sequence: TGTGCCAGCAGTTACGCGCAGGGCGGCACTGAAGCTTTCTTT. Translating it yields CASSYAQGGTEAFF.

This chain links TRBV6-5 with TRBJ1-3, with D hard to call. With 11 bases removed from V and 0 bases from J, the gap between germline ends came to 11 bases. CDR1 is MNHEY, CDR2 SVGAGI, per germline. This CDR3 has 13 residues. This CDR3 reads CAGKDFSGNTIYF. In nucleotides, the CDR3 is TGTGCCGGCAAGGACTTCTCTGGAAACACCATATATTTT.

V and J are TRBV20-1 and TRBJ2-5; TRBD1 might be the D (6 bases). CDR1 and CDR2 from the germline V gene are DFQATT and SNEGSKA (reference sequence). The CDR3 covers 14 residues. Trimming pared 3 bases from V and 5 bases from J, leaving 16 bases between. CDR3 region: CSASKTGWGETQYF. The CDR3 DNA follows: TGCAGTGCTAGTAAGACAGGTTGGGGGGAGACCCAGTACTTC.

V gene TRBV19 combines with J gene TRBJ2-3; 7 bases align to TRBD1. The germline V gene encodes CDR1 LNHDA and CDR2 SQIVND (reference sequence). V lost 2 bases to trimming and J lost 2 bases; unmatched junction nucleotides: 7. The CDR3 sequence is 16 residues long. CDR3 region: CASSIIGTASTDTQYF. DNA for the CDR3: TGTGCCAGTAGTATAATCGGGACAGCGTCCACAGATACGCAGTATTTT.

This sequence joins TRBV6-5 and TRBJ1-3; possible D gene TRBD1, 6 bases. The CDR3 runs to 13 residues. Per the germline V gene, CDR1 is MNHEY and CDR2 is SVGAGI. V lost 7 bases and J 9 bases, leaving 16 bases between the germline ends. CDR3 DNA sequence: TGTGCCAGCATCAAACAGGGATCCGGCACCATATATTTT. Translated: CASIKQGSGTIYF.

CDR3 residues: CASSLGVEAFF. Written as DNA, the CDR3 is TGTGCCAGCAGTTTAGGGGTTGAAGCTTTCTTT. The rearrangement links TRBV12-3 or TRBV12-4 to TRBJ1-1; D not certain. There are 11 residues in the CDR3. V shed 1 base and J shed 7 bases, with 4 bases lying between them.

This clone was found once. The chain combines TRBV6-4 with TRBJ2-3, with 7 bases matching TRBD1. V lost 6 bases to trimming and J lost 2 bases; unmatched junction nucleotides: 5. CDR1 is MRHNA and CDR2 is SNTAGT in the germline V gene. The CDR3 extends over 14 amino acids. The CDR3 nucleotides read TGTGCCAGCAGCAGGGACAGCCTCACAGATACGCAGTATTTT. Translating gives CASSRDSLTDTQYF.

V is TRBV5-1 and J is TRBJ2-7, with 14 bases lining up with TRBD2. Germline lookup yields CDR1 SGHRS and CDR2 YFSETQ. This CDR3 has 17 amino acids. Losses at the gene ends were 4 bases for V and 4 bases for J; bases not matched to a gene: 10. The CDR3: CASSGGTSGSFMYEQYF. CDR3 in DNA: TGCGCCAGCAGCGGAGGGACTAGCGGGAGTTTTATGTACGAGCAGTACTTC.

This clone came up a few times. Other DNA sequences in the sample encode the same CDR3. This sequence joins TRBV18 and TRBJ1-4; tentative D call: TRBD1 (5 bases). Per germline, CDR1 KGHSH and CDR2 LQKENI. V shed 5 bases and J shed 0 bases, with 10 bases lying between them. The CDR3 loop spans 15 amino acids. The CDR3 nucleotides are TGTGCCAGCTCATCGCAGGGTGCAACTAATGAAAAACTGTTTTTT. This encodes CASSSQGATNEKLFF.

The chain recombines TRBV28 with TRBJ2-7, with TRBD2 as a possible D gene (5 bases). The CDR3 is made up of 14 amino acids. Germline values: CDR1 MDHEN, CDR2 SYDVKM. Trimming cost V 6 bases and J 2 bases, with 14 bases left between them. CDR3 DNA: TGTGCCAGCAGGGTGTATAGCGCGACCTACGAGCAGTACTTC. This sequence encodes CASRVYSATYEQYF.

In DNA, the CDR3 is TGTGCCAGCAGCTACAGGACAGGGTACTACGAGCAGTACTTC. This translates into CASSYRTGYYEQYF. V is TRBV5-6 and J is TRBJ2-7; 8 bases agree with TRBD1. Germline CDR1 reads SGHDT; CDR2 reads YYEEEE. V was pared by 3 bases and J by 3 bases, with 5 bases of the junction left unmatched. The CDR3 spans 14 residues. Full variable domain (missing parts from reference TRBV5-6 and TRBJ2-7): DAGVTQSPTHLIKTRGQQVTLRCSPKSGHDTVSWYQQALGQGPQFIFQYYEEEERQRGNFPDRFSGHQFPNYSSELNVNALLLGDSALYLCASSYRTGYYEQYFGPGTRLTVT.